These 24 T cell receptor beta chains were sequenced from one sample in a study of blood T cell repertoires in COVID-19. Clones were sequenced by immunoSEQ multiplex PCR, and TCRdb holds only the in-frame ones, with some missing. The data hold some 130,000 clones, with roughly 78% observed a single time. The sample consisted of peripheral blood. These receptors all stem from a man in his fifties or sixties with acute or convalescent COVID-19.

J is TRBJ2-5 and V is TRBV7-6, with TRBD2 matching over 12 bases. The V segment lost 1 base and the J segment 2 bases; nucleotides outside the gene matches: 2. The CDR3 runs 16 residues. Germline CDR1 reads SGHVS; CDR2 reads FNYEAQ. In DNA form, the CDR3 reads TGTGCCAGCAGCTTAGGGGGGACTAGCGGGCAAGAGACCCAGTACTTC. This translates into CASSLGGTSGQETQYF.

The chain has TRBV2 and TRBJ1-2; 7 nucleotides line up with TRBD1. Germline V gives CDR1 SNHLY, CDR2 FYNNEI. The CDR3 has 13 amino acids. J lost 3 bases, V lost 6 bases, and 4 bases had no gene match. CDR3: CASSNGQDYGYTF. The CDR3 bases are TGTGCCAGCAGCAACGGACAGGACTATGGCTACACCTTC.

Notes on this clone: The identical CDR3 is also encoded by other nucleotide sequences in the sample. This chain joins TRBV3-1 (or the pseudogene TRBV3-2) and TRBJ2-7, with a possible D match to TRBD1 (6 bases). Trimming pared 2 bases from V and 3 bases from J, leaving 8 bases between. CDR1 is LGHDT, CDR2 YNNKEL, per germline (reference sequence). The CDR3 totals 13 residues. This CDR3 is CASSQQGSYEQYF. DNA of the CDR3: TGTGCCAGCAGCCAACAGGGGAGCTACGAGCAGTACTTC.

This clone has just one count. This chain uses TRBV9 with TRBJ1-2; tentatively, D is TRBD1 (5 bases). This CDR3 is 17 amino acids long. The germline V and J ends were trimmed by 3 bases and 6 bases, with 24 bases remaining between them. CDR1 and CDR2 from the germline V gene are SGDLS and YYNGEE. The CDR3 region has the DNA TGTGCCAGCAGCGAGCCAGGTGGAGGGGCGCCCAGCCATGGCTACACCTTC. Amino acids: CASSEPGGGAPSHGYTF.

In this sample, this clone turned up once. The J gene is TRBJ2-1, the V gene TRBV28; 8 bases are shared with TRBD2. The germline gives CDR1 MDHEN, CDR2 SYDVKM. The V gene end was trimmed by 5 bases and the J gene end by 3 bases; junction bases not matched to a gene: 9. This CDR3 is 16 amino acids long. Here the CDR3 DNA reads TGTGCCAGCAGTCCAACAAGCGGGAGCAACTACAATGAGCAGTTCTTC. This translates into CASSPTSGSNYNEQFF.

This chain joins TRBV2 and TRBJ1-3; 8 bases are a match to TRBD1. Germline CDR1 and CDR2: SNHLY and FYNNEI. The CDR3 has 14 residues. The V gene end was trimmed by 7 bases and the J gene end by 4 bases; junction bases not matched to a gene: 6. CDR3 region: CASTGQGGGNTIYF. For the CDR3, the DNA is TGTGCCAGCACCGGACAGGGCGGCGGAAACACCATATATTTT. The variable domain in full, completed from reference TRBV2 and TRBJ1-3, reads EPEVTQTPSHQVTQMGQEVILRCVPISNHLYFYWYRQILGQKVEFLVSFYNNEISEKSEIFDDQFSVERPDGSNFTLKIRSTKLEDSAMYFCASTGQGGGNTIYFGEGSWLTVV.

The chain recombines TRBV3-1 (or the pseudogene TRBV3-2) with TRBJ1-2; the D gene is possibly TRBD1 (5 bases). V was trimmed by 5 bases and J by 7 bases, leaving 23 bases between them. This CDR3 spans 16 amino acids. CDR1 and CDR2 (germline): LGHDT, YNNKEL (reference sequence). CDR3 bases: TGTGCCAGCAGCACCCCCTGGACACCGAACCGTGGTGGCTACACCTTC. This sequence encodes CASSTPWTPNRGGYTF.

This chain connects TRBV2 to TRBJ1-2; no clear D. Looked up from germline, CDR1 is SNHLY and CDR2 is FYNNEI. The CDR3 consists of 12 residues. Trimming removed 8 bases at V and 8 bases at J, with 15 bases between. The CDR3 DNA reads as TGTGCCAGCGGGAGTACCGGTGTGGGCTACACCTTC. It specifies CASGSTGVGYTF.

The chain uses TRBV15 and TRBJ2-1; 7 nucleotides match TRBD2. The CDR3 loop spans 15 amino acids. With 3 bases clipped from V and 5 bases from J, the junction kept 7 bases outside the gene matches. Germline assignment: CDR1 LNHNV and CDR2 YYDKDF (reference sequence). In DNA form, the CDR3 reads TGTGCCACCAGCAGGGAGATGCTAGCGGACAATGAGCAGTTCTTC. It is translated as CATSREMLADNEQFF.

This clone was seen once. The V gene is TRBV7-6, the J gene TRBJ1-1; the D is unclear. V lost 0 bases and J lost 5, with 16 bases in between. The CDR3 extends over 16 amino acids. Germline CDR1 is SGHVS and CDR2 is FNYEAQ. CDR3: CASSLAATQEVTEAFF. CDR3 bases: TGTGCCAGCAGCTTAGCGGCCACCCAGGAGGTAACTGAAGCTTTCTTT.

The genes are TRBV29-1 and TRBJ1-2; the D is unclear. The V gene lost 3 bases and the J gene lost 5 bases, with 13 bases spanning the gap. The CDR3 has 13 amino acids. CDR1 and CDR2 from the germline V gene are SQVTM and ANQGSEA. CDR3 region: CSVESSVTYGYTF. The CDR3 DNA reads as TGCAGCGTTGAGTCGTCAGTAACGTATGGCTACACCTTC.

The chain has TRBV19 and TRBJ1-2; D may be TRBD1 (5 bases). Trimming shortened V by 3 bases and J by 7 bases, and 18 bases separated the two germline ends. The CDR3 consists of 15 residues. The germline gives CDR1 LNHDA, CDR2 SQIVND (reference sequence). Written as DNA, the CDR3 is TGTGCCAGTAGTATCTGGAGCGCGGGGCTTAGTGGCTACACCTTC. Protein product: CASSIWSAGLSGYTF.

This clone was recorded once. This rearrangement joins TRBV28 to TRBJ1-1, with D possibly being TRBD1 (5 bases). CDR3 length: 15 amino acids. Trimming stripped 1 base from V and 2 bases from J, with 11 bases between. CDR1 and CDR2 from the germline V gene are MDHEN and SYDVKM. The CDR3 DNA follows: TGTGCCAGCAGTTTATCGGGGGGAGGAAACACTGAAGCTTTCTTT. Translating gives CASSLSGGGNTEAFF.

This chain joins TRBV11-2 and TRBJ1-1; 10 bases align to TRBD1. V lost 5 bases and J lost 1; bases outside the gene matches: 7. There are 16 residues in the CDR3. CDR1 is SGHAT, CDR2 FQNNGV, per germline. The CDR3 sequence: CASSKTGGLTNTEAFF. CDR3 coding DNA: TGTGCCAGCAGCAAGACAGGGGGCTTGACGAACACTGAAGCTTTCTTT.

The chain recombines TRBV7-2 with TRBJ2-1, with 10 bases lining up with TRBD2. The CDR3 has 15 amino acids. The germline gives CDR1 SGHTA, CDR2 FQGNSA. J gave up 8 bases and V 5 bases, and 9 bases lay outside the gene matches. The CDR3 loop reads CASSEREGRQYEQFF. CDR3 DNA sequence: TGTGCCAGCAGCGAGCGGGAGGGCCGTCAGTATGAGCAGTTCTTC.

This rearrangement joins TRBV24-1 to TRBJ2-1; 7 bases agree with TRBD2. J lost 4 bases, V lost 4 bases, and 3 bases had no gene match. The germline V gene has CDR1 KGHDR and CDR2 SFDVKD. This CDR3 contains 14 residues. This CDR3 reads CATSEGGGYNEQFF. Here the CDR3 DNA reads TGTGCCACCAGTGAGGGCGGGGGATACAATGAGCAGTTCTTC.

CDR3 DNA sequence: TGTGCCAGCAGCTTAGATCTCTGGGCAGGGCTGGGCTACGAGCAGTACTTC. Translating it yields CASSLDLWAGLGYEQYF. This chain uses TRBV11-2 with TRBJ2-7, with D possibly being TRBD1 (5 bases). V lost 0 bases, J lost 3 bases, and 18 bases lay in between. The germline V gene encodes CDR1 SGHAT and CDR2 FQNNGV. The CDR3 extends over 17 amino acids.

This chain uses TRBV14 with TRBJ2-1, with no clear D. Trimming stripped 6 bases from V and 6 bases from J, with 9 bases between. The CDR3 loop spans 12 amino acids. CDR1 SGHDN and CDR2 FVKESK come from the germline V gene. Written as DNA, the CDR3 is TGTGCCAGCAGGCCTTCTAGCAATGAGCAGTTCTTC. This encodes CASRPSSNEQFF. The full variable domain, rest sourced from reference TRBV14 and TRBJ2-1, is EAGVTQFPSHSVIEKGQTVTLRCDPISGHDNLYWYRRVMGKEIKFLLHFVKESKQDESGMPNNRFLAERTGGTYSTLKVQPAELEDSGVYFCASRPSSNEQFFGPGTRLTVL.

V is TRBV28 and J is TRBJ1-2, with D tentatively TRBD1 (5 bases). V was cut by 4 bases and J by 7 bases, with 13 bases left in between. The CDR3 covers 13 residues. Germline CDR1 MDHEN, CDR2 SYDVKM. In DNA, the CDR3 is TGTGCCAGCAGTTCCGGGGCGCGGGGTGGCTACACCTTC. It translates to CASSSGARGGYTF.

This clone was seen once. V is TRBV28 and J is TRBJ1-1; 7 nucleotides align to TRBD1. Germline trimming cut 6 bases from V and 3 bases from J; bases unmatched to any gene: 10. CDR1 MDHEN and CDR2 SYDVKM come from the germline V gene. The CDR3 extends over 15 amino acids. The CDR3 reads CASSIEGATDTEAFF. The CDR3 region has the DNA TGTGCCAGCAGCATCGAGGGGGCCACGGACACTGAAGCTTTCTTT.

The rearrangement uses TRBV4-3 and TRBJ2-5; D ambiguous. The germline gives CDR1 LGHNA, CDR2 YSLEER. CDR3 length: 14 amino acids. V gave up 0 bases and J gave up 4 bases, with 9 bases separating them. The CDR3 loop is CASSQEKNGETQYF. CDR3 in DNA: TGCGCCAGCAGCCAAGAGAAAAACGGAGAGACCCAGTACTTC.

This rearrangement joins TRBV5-6 to TRBJ1-5, with D maybe TRBD1 (5 bases). Germline V gene sequence: CDR1 SGHDT, CDR2 YYEEEE. V was clipped by 0 bases and J by 2 bases, with 12 bases between them. The length of the CDR3 is 16 residues. The CDR3 DNA follows: TGTGCCAGCAGCTTGGCCCGGGACTGGGGCAATCAGCCCCAGCATTTT. It translates to CASSLARDWGNQPQHF. The full variable domain, its missing parts supplied by reference TRBV5-6 and TRBJ1-5, is DAGVTQSPTHLIKTRGQQVTLRCSPKSGHDTVSWYQQALGQGPQFIFQYYEEEERQRGNFPDRFSGHQFPNYSSELNVNALLLGDSALYLCASSLARDWGNQPQHFGDGTRLSIL.

This chain uses TRBV3-1 (or the pseudogene TRBV3-2) with TRBJ1-5; D remains ambiguous. The germline V gene encodes CDR1 LGHDT and CDR2 YNNKEL (reference sequence). V was trimmed by 0 bases and J by 9 bases, leaving 9 bases between them. This CDR3 has 13 residues. The CDR3 sequence: CASSQDSWWPQHF. In nucleotides, the CDR3 is TGTGCCAGCAGCCAAGATAGCTGGTGGCCCCAGCATTTT.

This rearrangement joins TRBV5-6 to TRBJ2-2; 11 bases fit TRBD2. The J segment lost 4 bases and the V segment lost 5 bases, leaving 7 bases of the junction unmatched. This CDR3 contains 16 residues. Looked up from germline, CDR1 is SGHDT and CDR2 is YYEEEE. CDR3 coding DNA: TGTGCCAGCAGGTATAGCGGGAGGGCCGCCACCGGGGAGCTGTTTTTT. Protein: CASRYSGRAATGELFF.